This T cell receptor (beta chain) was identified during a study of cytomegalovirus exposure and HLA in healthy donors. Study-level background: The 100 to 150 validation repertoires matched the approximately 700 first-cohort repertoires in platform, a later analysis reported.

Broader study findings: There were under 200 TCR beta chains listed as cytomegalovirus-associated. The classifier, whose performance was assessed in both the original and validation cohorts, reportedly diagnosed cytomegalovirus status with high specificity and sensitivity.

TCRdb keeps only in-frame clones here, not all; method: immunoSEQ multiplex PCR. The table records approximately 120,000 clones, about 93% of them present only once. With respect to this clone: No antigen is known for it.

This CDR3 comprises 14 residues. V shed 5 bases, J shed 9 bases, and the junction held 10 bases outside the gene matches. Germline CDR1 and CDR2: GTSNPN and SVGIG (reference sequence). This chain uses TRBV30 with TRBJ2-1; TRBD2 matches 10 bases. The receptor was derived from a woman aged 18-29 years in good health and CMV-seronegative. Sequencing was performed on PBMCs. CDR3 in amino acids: CAWEPGLATAEQFF. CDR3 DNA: TGTGCCTGGGAACCGGGACTAGCGACCGCTGAGCAGTTCTTC.